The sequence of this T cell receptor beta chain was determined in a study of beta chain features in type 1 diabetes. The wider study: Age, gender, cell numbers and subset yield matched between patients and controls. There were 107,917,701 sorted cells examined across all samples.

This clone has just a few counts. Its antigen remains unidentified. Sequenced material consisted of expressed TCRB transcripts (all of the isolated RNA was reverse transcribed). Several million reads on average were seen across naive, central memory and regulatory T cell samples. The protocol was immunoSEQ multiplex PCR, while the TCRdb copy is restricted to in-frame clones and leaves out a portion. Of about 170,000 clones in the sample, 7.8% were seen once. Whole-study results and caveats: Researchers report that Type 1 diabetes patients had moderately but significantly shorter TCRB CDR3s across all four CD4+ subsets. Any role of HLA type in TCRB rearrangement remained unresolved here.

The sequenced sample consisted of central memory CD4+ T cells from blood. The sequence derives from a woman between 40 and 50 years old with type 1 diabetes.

CDR3 loop: CASSMGSSYEQYF. The CDR3 DNA reads TGCGCCAGCAGCATGGGGAGCTCCTACGAGCAGTACTTC. The chain carries TRBV5-1 and TRBJ2-7, with a tentative D call TRBD2 (5 bases). V shed 4 bases and J shed 0 bases, with 8 bases lying between them. This CDR3 contains 13 residues. The germline V gene has CDR1 SGHRS and CDR2 YFSETQ. The entire variable domain, with the rest obtained from reference TRBV5-1 and TRBJ2-7, is as follows: KAGVTQTPRYLIKTRGQQVTLSCSPISGHRSVSWYQQTPGQGLQFLFEYFSETQRNKGNFPGRFSGRQFSNSRSEMNVSTLELGDSALYLCASSMGSSYEQYFGPGTRLTVT.